Listed below are T cell receptor beta chains from one sample, sequenced in a study of cytomegalovirus exposure and HLA in healthy donors. Measured with immunoSEQ multiplex PCR; TCRdb has only the in-frame clones, and not every one. Of around 220,000 clones in the sample, roughly 80% are singletons; the top ten hold around 15%. Material for sequencing was PBMCs. These receptors were collected from a man between 40 and 49 years old in good health and CMV-seronegative. Each CDR3 is given with its conserved first and last residue. The order of the fields is D gene, clone size, V gene, J gene, CDR3 protein, CDR3 DNA. A D gene is named only where the DNA matches it firmly. Not all rows give a size; the values are once, few, many and, for expanded clones, a class.

TRBD1	once	TRBV5-6	TRBJ2-5	CASSWDSEETQYF	TGTGCCAGCAGCTGGGACAGTGAAGAGACCCAGTACTTC
.	.	TRBV28	TRBJ2-5	CASRGGNGETQYF	TGTGCCAGCAGGGGAGGTAACGGAGAGACCCAGTACTTC
TRBD1	.	TRBV11-2	TRBJ1-2	CASSLGGDRDGYTF	TGTGCCAGCAGCTTAGGAGGGGACAGGGATGGCTACACCTTC
.	.	TRBV6-1	TRBJ2-7	CASSESGFYEQYF	TGTGCCAGCAGTGAATCGGGATTCTACGAGCAGTACTTC
TRBD2	.	TRBV11-3	TRBJ2-1	CASSLEGLAGGGNEQFF	TGTGCCAGCAGCTTAGAGGGACTAGCGGGGGGAGGCAATGAGCAGTTCTTC
.	.	TRBV18	TRBJ1-5	CASSPDWSQPQHF	TGTGCCAGCTCACCGGACTGGAGTCAGCCCCAGCATTTT
.	.	TRBV21-1	TRBJ1-5	CASSKIGLLSNQPQHF	TGTGCCAGCAGCAAAATTGGACTGCTTAGCAATCAGCCCCAGCATTTT
TRBD1	.	TRBV4-1	TRBJ2-2	CASSQGRQGSGELFF	TGCGCCAGCAGCCAGGGCCGACAGGGCTCCGGGGAGCTGTTTTTT
TRBD1	.	TRBV29-1	TRBJ2-7	CSFRTGLNYEQYF	TGCAGCTTCCGGACAGGGCTGAACTACGAGCAGTACTTC
TRBD2	.	TRBV18	TRBJ2-1	CASSETSVSSYNEQFF	TGTGCCAGCTCAGAGACTAGCGTTAGCTCCTACAATGAGCAGTTCTTC
TRBD1	.	TRBV27	TRBJ1-2	CASSLAGTGLLGYTF	TGTGCCAGCAGTCTCGCCGGGACAGGGCTTCTTGGCTACACCTTC
TRBD1	.	TRBV7-2	TRBJ1-2	CASSAGQGARYYGYTF	TGTGCCAGCAGCGCAGGACAGGGGGCGAGGTACTATGGCTACACCTTC
TRBD2	.	TRBV7-3	TRBJ2-2	CASSRGLAGASNTGELFF	TGTGCCAGCAGCAGGGGACTAGCGGGAGCCTCGAACACCGGGGAGCTGTTTTTT
.	.	TRBV13	TRBJ1-1	CASSLRTEAFF	TGTGCCAGCAGCTTACGGACTGAAGCTTTCTTT
.	.	TRBV2	TRBJ1-4	CASSEIRATNEKLFF	TGTGCCAGCAGTGAAATCCGTGCAACTAATGAAAAACTGTTTTTT
TRBD1	.	TRBV5-1	TRBJ2-7	CASSLTPGQGYEQYF	TGCGCCAGCAGCTTAACTCCGGGACAGGGTTACGAGCAGTACTTC
TRBD2	.	TRBV4-1	TRBJ2-7	CASSQISTSTSYEQYF	TGCGCCAGCAGCCAGATTTCGACTAGCACATCCTACGAGCAGTACTTC
TRBD1	.	TRBV14	TRBJ1-2	CASSHPRTGVYGYTF	TGTGCCAGCAGCCATCCACGGACAGGGGTATATGGCTACACCTTC
.	.	TRBV28	TRBJ1-1	CASSLLSAGMVAFF	TGTGCCAGCAGTTTACTGTCGGCAGGGATGGTGGCTTTCTTT
TRBD2	medium-sized	TRBV6-8	TRBJ2-7	CASSGTSGSNEQYF	TGTGCCAGCAGCGGGACTAGCGGGAGTAACGAGCAGTACTTC
.	.	TRBV11-2	TRBJ2-2	CATYRGGWTGELFF	TGTGCAACATATAGGGGGGGATGGACCGGGGAGCTGTTTTTT
TRBD1	few	TRBV28	TRBJ1-2	CASSSQGGPYGYTF	TGTGCCAGCAGTTCCCAGGGGGGCCCCTATGGCTACACCTTC
.	.	TRBV10-3	TRBJ1-2	CAISESTDGYTF	TGTGCCATCAGTGAGTCGACTGATGGCTACACCTTC
.	.	TRBV11-1	TRBJ2-3	CASSLEAGIFTDTQYF	TGTGCCAGCAGCTTAGAGGCCGGGATCTTCACAGATACGCAGTATTTT
.	.	TRBV5-1	TRBJ1-1	CASNPRGSTEAFF	TGCGCCAGCAACCCTAGAGGGAGCACTGAAGCTTTCTTT
.	.	TRBV7-9	TRBJ1-1	CASSPADTLLNTEAFF	TGTGCCAGCAGCCCGGCGGACACTCTCCTGAACACTGAAGCTTTCTTT
TRBD2	.	TRBV14	TRBJ2-1	CASSQDSGRATSEQFF	TGTGCCAGCAGCCAAGATTCCGGGAGGGCCACTAGTGAGCAGTTCTTC
.	.	TRBV27	TRBJ2-2	CASSLFGSMTGELFF	TGTGCCAGCAGTTTATTTGGGAGTATGACCGGGGAGCTGTTTTTT